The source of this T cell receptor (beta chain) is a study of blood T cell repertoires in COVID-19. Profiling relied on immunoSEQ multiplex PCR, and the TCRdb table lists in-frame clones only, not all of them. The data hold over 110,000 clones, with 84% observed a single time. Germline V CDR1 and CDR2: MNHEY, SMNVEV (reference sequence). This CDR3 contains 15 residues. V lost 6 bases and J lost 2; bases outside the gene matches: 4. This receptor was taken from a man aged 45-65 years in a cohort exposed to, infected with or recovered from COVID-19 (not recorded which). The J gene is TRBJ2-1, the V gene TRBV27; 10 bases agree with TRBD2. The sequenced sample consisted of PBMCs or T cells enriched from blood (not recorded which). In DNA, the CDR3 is TGTGCCAGCAGAATTAGCGGGGGGACCTACAATGAGCAGTTCTTC. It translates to CASRISGGTYNEQFF.